The 17 T cell receptor beta chains below all came from one sample that was sequenced in a study of T cell responses to AZD1222 COVID-19 vaccine. Profiled with immunoSEQ multiplex PCR; TCRdb holds only in-frame clones, not every one. Among 90,000 to 150,000 clones listed, roughly 88% were seen once. Sequenced here: peripheral blood, sampled on day 0 of AZD1222 vaccination. All receptors come from an adult in good health.

The table lists this clone with a few counts. This sequence joins TRBV10-3 and TRBJ1-3; D remains ambiguous. The CDR3 spans 14 residues. In germline, CDR1 is ENHRY, CDR2 SYGVKD. CDR3 in DNA: TGTGGAGTGGGCAGCAGACTTTCTGGAAACACCATATATTTT. It codes for CGVGSRLSGNTIYF.

This sequence joins TRBV12-3 or TRBV12-4 and TRBJ2-3; the D is unclear. The CDR3 spans 11 residues. Trimming removed 5 bases from V and 7 bases from J, with 7 bases in between. CDR3 protein: CASSPSYTQYF. CDR3 sequence (DNA): TGTGCCAGCAGTCCCTCATATACGCAGTATTTT.

The chain combines TRBV12-5 with TRBJ1-1, with D unclear. Germline loops: CDR1 LGHNT, CDR2 FRNRAP. V lost 1 base, J lost 1 base, and 4 bases lay in between. The CDR3 is 13 residues long. The CDR3 DNA follows: TGTGCTAGTGGTTTGGACGGGAACACTGAAGCTTTCTTT. The encoded protein is CASGLDGNTEAFF.

CDR3 DNA: TGTGCCAGTAAGAAGAACACTGAAGCTTTCTTT. Protein: CASKKNTEAFF. This sequence joins TRBV19 and TRBJ1-1, with D unclear. The CDR3 runs 11 residues. The ends were cut back, 7 bases at V and 1 base at J, with 4 bases in the middle. Per the germline V gene, CDR1 is LNHDA and CDR2 is SQIVND (reference sequence).

This clone was seen once. This rearrangement joins TRBV3-1 (or the pseudogene TRBV3-2) to TRBJ2-7; TRBD2 matches 11 bases. This CDR3 comprises 13 residues. Germline CDR1 LGHDT, CDR2 YNNKEL (reference sequence). V was clipped by 6 bases and J by 6 bases; unmatched bases: 4. CDR3 protein: CASRTSGDREQYF. The CDR3 nucleotides read TGTGCCAGCAGGACTAGCGGGGATCGCGAGCAGTACTTC.

V is TRBV9 and J is TRBJ1-4; weak D call: TRBD1 (6 bases). The V end lost 4 bases, the J end lost 8 bases, and 12 bases lay between the germline ends. The germline CDR1 and CDR2 sequences are SGDLS and YYNGEE. The CDR3 runs 13 residues. Written as DNA, the CDR3 is TGTGCCAGCAGCCGCAGGGGCGGAGAAAAACTGTTTTTT. Translation gives CASSRRGGEKLFF.

The V and J genes are TRBV3-1 (or the pseudogene TRBV3-2) and TRBJ2-5, with 7 bases fitting TRBD1. Trimming took 4 bases from V and 1 from J; bases not matched to a gene: 3. CDR1 and CDR2 (germline): LGHDT, YNNKEL (reference sequence). This CDR3 comprises 14 residues. The CDR3: CASSPRTGQETQYF. CDR3 DNA sequence: TGTGCCAGCAGCCCCCGGACAGGCCAAGAGACCCAGTACTTC.

The J gene is TRBJ1-6, the V gene TRBV19, with TRBD1 identical over 9 bases. The length of the CDR3 is 17 residues. CDR1 LNHDA and CDR2 SQIVND come from the germline V gene (reference sequence). The junction had 11 bases not matched to a gene; V was cut back by 4 bases and J by 7 bases. The CDR3 DNA follows: TGTGCCAGTAGTACATCCCCGGGACAGGGTCCCAATTCACCCCTCCACTTT. Protein product: CASSTSPGQGPNSPLHF.

The J gene is TRBJ1-5, the V gene TRBV19; 7 positions match TRBD1. The J segment lost 9 bases and the V segment lost 2 bases, leaving 10 bases of the junction unmatched. Germline assignment: CDR1 LNHDA and CDR2 SQIVND (reference sequence). The CDR3 is 15 residues long. In DNA, the CDR3 is TGTGCCAGTAGTATATCAGACAGGGAGAGCTCGCCCCAGCATTTT. Translation: CASSISDRESSPQHF.

This clone was detected only once. CDR3 nucleotide sequence: TGCAGCGCAACTTTCAGCTATGGCTACACCTTC. This codes for CSATFSYGYTF. The J gene is TRBJ1-2, the V gene TRBV29-1; D is unclear. Germline CDR1 reads SQVTM; CDR2 reads ANQGSEA. The CDR3 runs to 11 residues. The ends were cut back, 7 bases at V and 4 bases at J, with 10 bases in the middle.

The chain joins TRBV6-5 to TRBJ1-2; 7 nucleotides agree with TRBD1. The CDR3 is 14 residues long. The V gene's germline CDR1 is MNHEY and CDR2 SVGAGI. V dropped 2 bases and J dropped 3; count of bases not matched to a gene: 3. CDR3 sequence (DNA): TGTGCCAGCAGTTACGACAGGGACTACTATGGCTACACCTTC. Translated: CASSYDRDYYGYTF.

The CDR3 region has the DNA TGTGCCAGTAGTATACCAGGGAAAGCTTTCTTT. Translated, it gives CASSIPGKAFF. The V and J genes are TRBV19 and TRBJ1-1; tentatively, D is TRBD1 (5 bases). The CDR3 is 11 residues long. V was trimmed by 2 bases and J by 9 bases, leaving 7 bases between them. Germline V gene lookup returns CDR1 LNHDA and CDR2 SQIVND (reference sequence).

The V call is TRBV5-4, the J call TRBJ2-3; 11 bases agree with TRBD2. Germline assignment: CDR1 SGHNT and CDR2 YYREEE (reference sequence). V trimming: 0 bases; J trimming: 1 base; junction bases outside the gene matches: 7. This CDR3 is 18 amino acids long. The CDR3 coding sequence is TGTGCCAGCAGCTTGGGGCTAGCGGGGGGCTTGGGCACAGATACGCAGTATTTT. Translation: CASSLGLAGGLGTDTQYF.

This chain connects TRBV21-1 to TRBJ1-2; TRBD1 reflects the table's D call only, with no check against the DNA. TRBV21-1 is a pseudogene segment. The CDR3 consists of 14 residues. CDR3 sequence reads: CASSKERTGISYTF. Written as DNA, the CDR3 is TGTGCCAGCAGCAAAGAGAGGACAGGTATTTCCTACACCTTC.

The chain combines TRBV6-2 or TRBV6-3 with TRBJ1-1; D not certain. This CDR3 is built from 14 residues. Trimming stripped 5 bases from V and 0 bases from J, with 10 bases between. Germline CDR1 and CDR2: MNHEY and SVGEGT. The CDR3 DNA sequence: TGTGCCAGCAGTACCCCTGGACTGAACACTGAAGCTTTCTTT. Translated: CASSTPGLNTEAFF.

V gene TRBV7-9 combines with J gene TRBJ1-1; no clear D. Germline V gene lookup returns CDR1 SEHNR and CDR2 FQNEAQ (reference sequence). V lost 2 bases and J lost 5, with 12 bases in between. The length of the CDR3 is 14 residues. This CDR3 reads CASSLRVSGTEAFF. In DNA form, the CDR3 reads TGTGCCAGCAGCTTAAGGGTCAGTGGAACTGAAGCTTTCTTT.

V gene TRBV11-1 combines with J gene TRBJ2-1; TRBD2 matches 14 bases. Germline CDR1 reads SGHAT; CDR2 reads FQDESV (reference sequence). V gave up 5 bases and J gave up 6 bases; unmatched junction bases: 3. The CDR3 has 15 amino acids. This CDR3 reads CASSLGLAGGNEQFF. The DNA for the CDR3 is TGTGCCAGCAGCCTAGGACTAGCGGGGGGCAATGAGCAGTTCTTC.